This T cell receptor beta chain was found in a study of cytomegalovirus exposure and HLA in healthy donors (dated 2017 in TCRdb). Regarding the study in general: In an earlier analysis of roughly 590 of the donors, 276 Gb of sequence data and some 120 million unique TCR beta sequences from about 179 million T cells were reported. All discovery cohort repertoires had been generated using a single sequencing platform. To study patterns of TCR occurrence, a later analysis re-analyzed previously published TCR beta repertoires from hundreds of donors and added high-resolution HLA genotyping. Both class I and class II loci were covered by HLA typing, at four-digit resolution. Alongside the repertoire data, information on donor age, sex, ethnicity and CMV serostatus was compiled. The number of typed donors differed by locus: about 620-630 for A, B, C, DRB1 and DQB1; approximately 540 for DQA1; around 610 for DPA1; and some 430 for DPB1. The study aimed to test whether signatures of past pathogen exposure could be identified by cataloging public T cell receptors. The study combined high-throughput TCR immunosequencing, statistical association of individual TCRs with disease status, and machine learning to predict cytomegalovirus infection status. A later genetic analysis took genome-wide SNP genotypes for about 65% of the 666 donors and used that subset as a discovery cohort. An early release covering roughly 600 HLA-typed donors comprised roughly 300 gigabases of sequencing data and approximately 85 million unique TCR sequences. Roughly 5 DR-DQ haplotypes were handled as single units for association and clustering, since linkage in the cohort was strong. Of the roughly 400 genotyped donors, 75% to 85% were placed in the genetic ancestry cluster associated with self-reported Caucasian donors. Using immunosequencing, the study profiled T cell repertoires from about 610 subjects and related those repertoires to cytomegalovirus serostatus. Rather than using new phenotypic data, the later analysis identified candidate immune exposures from TCR beta sequences and from how often those sequences occurred across donors. In an earlier analysis of a few hundred of the donors, high-throughput TCR beta sequencing was used to judge whether each TCR beta V gene segment behaved as functional or pseudogenic. Across approximately 420 genotyped donors of the cohort, an average of approximately 200,000 unique TCR beta nucleotide sequences per donor were sequenced, and 15% to 20% of those sequences were non-productive. Along with the roughly 670-subject first cohort, a separate validation cohort of over 90 different subjects was used.

Overall study results and their limits: Because HLA typing was missing for some donors at each locus, association tests included only the typed subset. In a later analysis, HLA-associated TCR beta chains showed more clonal expansion and lower generation probabilities than non-associated chains that were equally common. Strong co-occurrence of HLA alleles, especially DR and DQ, made assigning TCR associations to individual alleles difficult. A cluster of highly shared sequence variants was judged likely to represent a technical artifact of the sequencing pipeline. According to a later analysis, most CMV-associated TCR beta chains appeared to be HLA-restricted, and the HLA associations seemed to be driven largely by CMV exposure. Only TCR beta chains were sequenced in this cohort, and the absence of alpha or paired-chain data limited detectable features. An association between a missense DCLRE1C variant and V-gene and J-gene trimming of TCR beta chains was found in a later genetic analysis and replicated in an independent cohort. The classifier was reported to diagnose cytomegalovirus status with high specificity and sensitivity in both the original cohort and the validation cohort. In the study, 150 to 200 TCR beta chains were listed as associated with cytomegalovirus. Roughly uniform sequencing depth across donors was assumed in presence/absence analyses, although this assumption may not hold. A few of the identified cytomegalovirus-associated TCR beta chains were confirmed in vitro to be specific for cytomegalovirus antigens. In a later genetic analysis, fewer N-insertions in productive TCRs were reported among donors in an Asian-associated ancestry cluster than the roughly 700-donor mean. While some public TCRs were present in many individuals, most TCR sequences turned up only very rarely across donors. Some IMGT-functional V segments, including TRBV6-2 and TRBV6-3, could not be distinguished by the 87-base-pair reads and were therefore excluded. A later analysis reported that several top co-occurrence clusters appeared linked to parvovirus B19, influenza, CMV and Epstein-Barr virus. Correlated functional status among segregating V segments might be attributable to linkage disequilibrium, but an unknown experimental factor could not be ruled out. Because counts were too low, about 18 rarely observed V segments, including chromosome 9 orphons, were excluded from the earlier analysis of roughly 580 of the donors. In an earlier analysis of under 600 of the donors, most TCR beta V segments were observed in productive rearrangements about 87% or about 30% of the time, broadly matching IMGT annotations. The authors suggested that the approach could potentially be extended to other disease states and immunological phenotypes. In a later analysis, more than 15,000 TCR beta sequences were associated with specific HLA alleles at a false discovery rate of 0.05. A further reported finding was that TCR beta sequences accurately predicted the HLA-A and HLA-B alleles for most subjects in the first cohort. The only immune exposure information available for the cohort was CMV serostatus. In a later analysis, TCR association rates were found to vary across HLA loci, with the most associated TCRs seen for DRB1 alleles and the fewest for HLA-C alleles.

The cohort consisted of approximately 690 healthy bone marrow donors. All cohort members were sampled while nominally healthy, although unrecorded immune exposures were likely present. The donor tested CMV seronegative, placing the donor among the 352 seronegative members of the cohort. Every donor gave a peripheral blood sample, and the peripheral blood mononuclear cells from that sample were used for TCR beta sequencing. Genomic DNA extraction from the blood cell samples was performed with the Qiagen DNeasy Blood Extraction Kit. Library preparation employed the immunoSEQ multiplex PCR assay. For the multiplex PCR, a mixture combining 60 forward primers for TCR Vbeta segments and 13 reverse primers for TCR Jbeta segments was used. The CDR3 region of rearranged TCR beta genes was amplified from genomic DNA with a multiplex PCR assay. The Illumina HiSeq System was used to sequence the amplified TCR beta libraries as 87-base-pair reads. On the study's bioinformatics: A later analysis counted about 80 million unique TCR beta chains across the 650 to 700 repertoires, and 10 million to 11 million of these chains were shared by at least two donors. Raw reads were error-corrected and collapsed into unique sequences with a nearest-neighbor algorithm that merged closely related sequences to remove PCR and sequencing errors. CDR3 sequences were aligned to IMGT reference sequences to assign V, D and J gene segments. Each retained sequence needed at least a six-nucleotide match to both a V gene segment and a J gene segment. Rearrangements were called productive when the CDR3 lacked stop codons and stayed in frame with V and J; all others were non-productive. Following IMGT convention, CDR3 was defined as the stretch from the second conserved V-encoded cysteine up to the conserved J-encoded phenylalanine. The earlier analysis of around 640 of the donors excluded sequences that lacked an unambiguous match to a single V gene segment. An earlier analysis of 587 of the donors classified V segments as functional when productive rearrangements were above 56.7% and as segregating when the standard deviation between donors was above 5%. A statistical classification framework was built for diagnosing cytomegalovirus status from the catalog of TCR beta chain sequences. V and J gene assignment, in a later analysis, came from comparing TCR nucleotide sequences with IMGT/GENE-DB human TR gene sequences. Using the TCRdist pipeline, a later analysis assigned CDR3 sequences along with most-parsimonious VDJ recombination scenarios. In a later analysis, each TCR beta chain was defined by its CDR3 amino acid sequence together with its V-gene family, and reads without a unique V-gene family were excluded. A later analysis removed 500 to 650 highly shared, low-generation-probability nucleotide sequences to deal with suspected cross-contamination and a sequencing artifact. In a later analysis, a clonal expansion index for each public chain was calculated from normalized within-repertoire ranks of inferred template counts. A later analysis computed generation probabilities with a VDJ recombination model fitted to out-of-frame rearrangements, and checked the results against IGoR. In a later analysis, TCR-TCR, TCR-HLA and TCR-CMV co-occurrence was scored with hypergeometric tests, and a repertoire-size bias correction was applied to TCR pairs. In a later analysis, false discovery rates were estimated by permuting HLA or CMV assignments 20 times. In a later analysis, co-occurring TCRs were grouped using DBSCAN, and TCRdist sequence similarity was added for clustering within HLA-allele-positive subsets. Repertoires with fewer than 30,000 or more than 120,000 public chains, plus five repertoires with anomalous nucleotide sharing, were excluded from co-occurrence clustering. The immuneACCESS repertoire file appears here via TCRdb, limited to in-frame rearrangements. These files lack a portion of the clones; in checked studies, under half of the deficit traces to unresolved V genes, and the cause of the others is not known. The V and J calls and clone size come from that table; D and trimming were worked out from the DNA. This sample is represented by 200,000 to 250,000 clones; over 75% of them were singletons. The ten biggest clones cover around 2% of the sample.

In this sample, this clone turned up once. Its antigen remains undetermined. Base quality data are lacking; no much larger clone is found one base away. CDR1 is given as SGHDT and CDR2 as YYEEEE, both from the germline V gene. V and J are truncated by 1 base and 2 bases respectively, leaving an intervening sequence of 8 bases. From the cysteine through the phenylalanine, the CDR3 covers 14 amino acids. Kept here is only the CDR3 DNA, which spans 42 bases and is read in frame from base 1. Here the chain combines TRBV5-6 and TRBJ2-3, with a weak D call of TRBD2 (6 bases match). Sequenced input: PBMCs. This TCR was recovered from a man between 18 and 35 years old in good health and CMV-seronegative. The CDR3 protein is CASSLRGSTDTQYF. The DNA sequence reads TGTGCCAGCAGCTTGCGGGGGTCCACAGATACGCAGTATTTT.